These 15 T cell receptor beta chains were all obtained from the same sample, sequenced in a study of T-cell memory formation after mild COVID-19. TCRdb used MiXCR to reprocess the 5' RACE reads, holding one entry per CDR3 protein. Of hundreds of thousands of distinct CDR3 sequences detected, approximately 14% appear once; the ten largest clones hold around 22%. Specimen: PBMCs or a T cell subset sorted from them (not recorded which). These receptors all stem from a young man who had mild COVID-19 (a few samples of this study predate the infection). Cell type and time point are not known.

This clonotype was observed at least ten times. The chain joins TRBV6-5 to TRBJ2-5; D call uncertain. V gave up 7 bases and J gave up 5 bases, with 14 bases separating them. This CDR3 comprises 13 residues. Germline CDR1 reads MNHEY; CDR2 reads SVGAGI. The CDR3: CASTETPGETQYF. In nucleotides, the CDR3 is TGTGCCAGCACCGAGACTCCTGGGGAGACCCAGTACTTC.

Details on this clonotype: A much larger clonotype is one base distant, so this may be a read error. The J gene is TRBJ2-5, the V gene TRBV7-9, with 7 bases that match TRBD2. Germline CDR1 reads SEHNR; CDR2 reads FQNEAQ (reference sequence). The CDR3 is made up of 14 amino acids. The CDR3 DNA sequence: TGTGCCAGCAGCCCCGGGGGGAACCAAGAGACCAAGTACTTC. This codes for CASSPGGNQETKYF.

The chain combines TRBV12-3 or TRBV12-4 with TRBJ1-1, with D unclear. Trimming pared 3 bases from V and 1 base from J, leaving 12 bases between. The CDR3 is 15 amino acids. The CDR3 reads CASSLNTYGNTEAFF. CDR3 DNA: TGTGCCAGCAGTTTGAATACTTATGGGAACACTGAAGCTTTCTTT.

This clonotype was recorded a few times. CDR3 bases: TGCAGCGTTGATACCCAGGGGGCCGGCACTGAAGCTTTCTTT. Its translation: CSVDTQGAGTEAFF. The chain links TRBV29-1 to TRBJ1-1; 8 bases map to TRBD1. This CDR3 contains 14 residues. CDR1 and CDR2 from the germline V gene are SQVTM and ANQGSEA. V trimming: 3 bases; J trimming: 4 bases; junction bases outside the gene matches: 7. Combining the CDR3 with reference TRBV29-1 and TRBJ1-1 gives the whole variable domain SAVISQKPSRDICQRGTSLTIQCQVDSQVTMMFWYRQQPGQSLTLIATANQGSEATYESGFVIDKFPISRPNLTFSTLTVSNMSPEDSSIYLCSVDTQGAGTEAFFGQGTRLTVV.

This chain uses TRBV6-5 with TRBJ2-2; TRBD1 agrees at 9 bases. Germline CDR1 and CDR2: MNHEY and SVGAGI. The ends lost 2 bases at V and 5 bases at J; junction bases unmatched: 9. The CDR3 has 17 amino acids. The CDR3 nucleotides are TGTGCCAGCAGTTACCTCCCGGGACAGGGTCCGACCGGGGAGCTGTTTTTT. Its protein is CASSYLPGQGPTGELFF.

This rearrangement joins TRBV5-1 to TRBJ2-4; D tentatively reads TRBD1 or TRBD2 (5 bases each). Germline CDR1 and CDR2: SGHRS and YFSETQ. CDR3 length equals 13 residues. The V gene lost 1 base and the J gene lost 7 bases, with 9 bases spanning the gap. The CDR3 DNA is TGCGCCAGCAGCTTGTCGGGACGCAACATTCAGTACTTC. This codes for CASSLSGRNIQYF.

This clonotype has a handful of counts. A read error may produce the germline difference seen at one junction end. V usage is TRBV7-7 and J usage is TRBJ2-5; D is possibly TRBD2 (6 bases). This CDR3 is built from 13 residues. CDR1 and CDR2 (germline): SSHAT, FNYEAQ (reference sequence). CDR3 residues: CASSLGTSETQYF. CDR3 bases: TGTGCTAGCAGCTTAGGGACTTCAGAGACCCAGTACTTC.

This clonotype has only a few counts. V gene TRBV4-1 combines with J gene TRBJ1-4; possible D gene TRBD1, 5 bases. V lost 1 base, J lost 8 bases, and 8 bases lay in between. The V gene's germline CDR1 is MGHRA and CDR2 YSYEKL. The CDR3 has 13 residues. The CDR3 spells CASSQAGDEKLFF. In DNA form, the CDR3 reads TGCGCCAGCAGCCAAGCCGGGGACGAAAAACTGTTTTTT.

The table lists this clonotype with a few counts. The chain is built from TRBV11-2 and TRBJ2-7; D may be TRBD1 or TRBD2 (6 bases each). Germline V gives CDR1 SGHAT, CDR2 FQNNGV. CDR3 length: 15 amino acids. Trimming shortened V by 7 bases and J by 0 bases, and 16 bases separated the two germline ends. CDR3 sequence reads: CASTRIGGRSYEQYF. The CDR3 nucleotides read TGTGCCAGCACCCGTATAGGGGGGCGCTCCTACGAGCAGTACTTC. Together with reference TRBV11-2 and TRBJ2-7, the CDR3 gives the full variable domain: EAGVAQSPRYKIIEKRQSVAFWCNPISGHATLYWYQQILGQGPKLLIQFQNNGVVDDSQLPKDRFSAERLKGVDSTLKIQPAKLEDSAVYLCASTRIGGRSYEQYFGPGTRLTVT.

The chain recombines TRBV7-2 with TRBJ1-2, with D possibly matching TRBD1 (6 bases). The CDR3 loop spans 14 amino acids. Germline values: CDR1 SGHTA, CDR2 FQGNSA. Trimming removed 7 bases from V and 8 bases from J, with 20 bases in between. The CDR3 here is CASTDMGAKGGYTF. As DNA, the CDR3 is TGTGCCAGCACCGATATGGGGGCCAAGGGAGGCTACACCTTC.

The chain joins TRBV7-9 to TRBJ2-4, with 7 bases fitting TRBD1. The CDR3 loop spans 14 amino acids. With V trimmed by 4 bases and J by 7 bases, 7 bases remained unmatched. Per the germline V gene, CDR1 is SEHNR and CDR2 is FQNEAQ (reference sequence). This CDR3 reads CASSSAGTDNIQYF. DNA for the CDR3: TGTGCCAGCAGCTCCGCCGGGACAGACAACATTCAGTACTTC.

V usage is TRBV14 and J usage is TRBJ2-3, with D perhaps TRBD1 (6 bases). CDR3 length equals 15 residues. Trimming cost V 2 bases and J 1 base, with 10 bases left between them. Germline loops: CDR1 SGHDN, CDR2 FVKESK. CDR3 sequence (DNA): TGTGCCAGCAGCCAATGGACAGCCGGCACAGATACGCAGTATTTT. It specifies CASSQWTAGTDTQYF.

This clonotype came up many times. The chain carries TRBV9 and TRBJ1-2; tentative D call: TRBD1 (5 bases). Germline CDR1 SGDLS, CDR2 YYNGEE. The germline V and J ends were trimmed by 3 bases and 4 bases, with 19 bases remaining between them. The CDR3 has 16 amino acids. CDR3 loop: CASSAYGGQGVYGYTF. The CDR3 nucleotides are TGTGCCAGCAGCGCTTATGGGGGTCAGGGAGTCTATGGCTACACCTTC.

The chain has TRBV7-2 and TRBJ2-1, with a possible D match to TRBD2 (5 bases). This CDR3 comprises 11 residues. CDR1 and CDR2 (germline): SGHTA, FQGNSA. The V end lost 6 bases, the J end lost 10 bases, and 10 bases lay between the germline ends. The CDR3 bases are TGTGCCAGCAGGGCCTCGGGGGAGCAGTTCTTC. It encodes CASRASGEQFF. Complete variable domain (other parts from reference TRBV7-2 and TRBJ2-1): GAGVSQSPSNKVTEKGKDVELRCDPISGHTALYWYRQSLGQGLEFLIYFQGNSAPDKSGLPSDRFSAERTGGSVSTLTIQRTQQEDSAVYLCASRASGEQFFGPGTRLTVL.

This clonotype was detected many times. The V call is TRBV12-3 or TRBV12-4, the J call TRBJ1-5; 7 bases map to TRBD1. The CDR3 covers 15 residues. J lost 1 base, V lost 6 bases, and 6 bases had no gene match. The CDR3 reads CASRVTGSSNQPQHF. The CDR3, as DNA: TGTGCCAGCAGGGTGACAGGGTCGAGCAATCAGCCCCAGCATTTT.